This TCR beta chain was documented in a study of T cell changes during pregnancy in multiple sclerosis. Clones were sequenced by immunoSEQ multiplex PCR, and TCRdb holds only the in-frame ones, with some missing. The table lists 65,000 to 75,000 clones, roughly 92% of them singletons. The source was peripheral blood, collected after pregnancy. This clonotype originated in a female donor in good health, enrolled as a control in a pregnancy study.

The CDR3 sequence is CASSLGSPVEQFF. CDR3 sequence (DNA): TGTGCCAGCAGCTTAGGATCCCCAGTTGAGCAGTTCTTC. The J gene is TRBJ2-1, the V gene TRBV7-9; D gene ambiguous. Germline V lookup: CDR1 SEHNR, CDR2 FQNEAQ (reference sequence). The CDR3 is 13 residues long. The V end lost 1 base, the J end lost 9 bases, and 10 bases lay between the germline ends. The full variable domain, rest sourced from reference TRBV7-9 and TRBJ2-1, is DTGVSQNPRHKITKRGQNVTFRCDPISEHNRLYWYRQTLGQGPEFLTYFQNEAQLEKSRLLSDRFSAERPKGSFSTLEIQRTEQGDSAMYLCASSLGSPVEQFFGPGTRLTVL.